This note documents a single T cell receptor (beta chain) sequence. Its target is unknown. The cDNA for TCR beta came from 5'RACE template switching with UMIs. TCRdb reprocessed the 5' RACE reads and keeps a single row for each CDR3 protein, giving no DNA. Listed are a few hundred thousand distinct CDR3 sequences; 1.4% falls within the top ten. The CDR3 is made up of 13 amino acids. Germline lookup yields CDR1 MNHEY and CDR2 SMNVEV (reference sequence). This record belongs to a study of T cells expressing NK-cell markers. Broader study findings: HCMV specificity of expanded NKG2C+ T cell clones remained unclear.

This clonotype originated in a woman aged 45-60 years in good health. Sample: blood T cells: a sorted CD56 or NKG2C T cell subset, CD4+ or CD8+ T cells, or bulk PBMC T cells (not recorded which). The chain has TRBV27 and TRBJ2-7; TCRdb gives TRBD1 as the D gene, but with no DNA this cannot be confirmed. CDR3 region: CASGRGSSYEQYF.